This T cell receptor beta chain was recovered during a study of cytomegalovirus exposure and HLA in healthy donors. The germline CDR1 and CDR2 sequences are SNHLY and FYNNEI. V was pared by 0 bases and J by 4 bases, with 7 bases between. The CDR3 is 13 amino acids. On this clone itself: What it binds is unknown.

The study, taken as a whole, reports: One variant, a missense change in DCLRE1C, was linked in a later analysis to TCR beta V- and J-gene trimming. HLA allele associations emerged for around 15,000 TCR beta sequences in a later analysis, at 0.05 false discovery rate.

With 60 Vbeta and 13 Jbeta primers, the PCR was carried out. The table came from immunoSEQ multiplex PCR; TCRdb's copy has only in-frame clones and leaves some out. The sample gives 150,000 to 200,000 clones, 78% of which show up once; about 6% is in the top ten. This sequence originates from a woman aged 25 to 45 in good health and CMV-seropositive. The specimen was PBMCs. The chain recombines TRBV2 with TRBJ2-7; D unclear. CDR3: CASSEARQYEQYF. The CDR3 nucleotides are TGTGCCAGCAGTGAAGCCAGGCAGTACGAGCAGTACTTC.